This T cell receptor (beta chain) came from a study of naive and memory T cell subsets. The beta constant-region primer was an equimolar mix of two oligonucleotides covering TRBC1 and TRBC2. TCRdb fed the UMI-ligation and nested PCR reads into MiXCR, producing one record per CDR3 protein. The sample has about 150,000 distinct CDR3 sequences, 15% to 20% seen once. This clonotype was recorded a few times. Trimming shortened V by 8 bases and J by 8 bases, and 9 bases separated the two germline ends. The CDR3 totals 10 residues. Germline CDR1 is SNHLY and CDR2 is FYNNEI. CD4 T cells were positively selected, then CD8 T cells from the CD4-negative fraction.

This clonotype was sampled from a human donor in good health. The chain is built from TRBV2 and TRBJ1-2; no reliable D call. Source material: naive CD4+ T cells from blood. Here the CDR3 DNA reads TGTGCCAGCGAAGCAATCGGCTACACCTTC. Protein product: CASEAIGYTF.